The rows below give T cell receptor beta chains drawn from one sample of a study of identical twins. TCRdb independently ran MiXCR on the 5' RACE reads; one entry per CDR3 protein. The sample holds 570,000 or so distinct CDR3 sequences; more than 9% are singletons and the top ten take roughly 3%. These data also formed part of another study, on yellow fever vaccine responses in identical twins.

Source material: PBMCs. Source of these receptors: a young woman in good health. CDR3s include the opening cysteine and the closing phenylalanine or tryptophan. D genes are given only for firm matches. Rows may omit the clone size; those that give it use once, few, many or a size class.

D gene | J gene | clone size | V gene | CDR3 protein
TRBD2 | TRBJ2-1 | - | TRBV7-9 | CASSLVGGRAGDEQFF
- | TRBJ2-7 | many | TRBV5-1 | CASSFEPRPTYEQYF
TRBD1 | TRBJ2-7 | - | TRBV7-8 | CASSSRNPGQGGYEQYF
- | TRBJ2-7 | few | TRBV7-9 | CASSSELDSYEQYF
TRBD2 | TRBJ2-1 | - | TRBV11-1 | CASSRLLAGGTYNEQFF
TRBD2 | TRBJ2-5 | - | TRBV20-1 | CSATGLAGGERETQYF
TRBD2 | TRBJ2-7 | few | TRBV6-1 | CASTSPGTSGSEQYF
TRBD1 | TRBJ2-3 | many | TRBV6-1 | CASKDRDRASTDTQYF
TRBD1 | TRBJ2-4 | - | TRBV7-2 | CASSLPGQKNIQYF
TRBD2 | TRBJ2-5 | - | TRBV3-1 | CASCQDRLAGGPLETQYF
- | TRBJ2-7 | - | TRBV7-2 | CASIPAASYEQYF
- | TRBJ1-4 | few | TRBV6-2/TRBV6-3 | CASSSTQGQRQLFF
- | TRBJ2-3 | few | TRBV7-6 | CASSWGSATNVDTQYF
- | TRBJ1-1 | - | TRBV11-2 | CASSHRGGLNTEAFF
TRBD1 | TRBJ2-6 | - | TRBV5-5 | CASSPGQGPSGANVLTF
- | TRBJ2-7 | - | TRBV2 | CASSEWGAATYEQYF
- | TRBJ1-1 | - | TRBV7-3 | CASSLMGGGNTEAFF
TRBD1 | TRBJ1-1 | many | TRBV20-1 | CSAGTGGTEAFF
TRBD1 | TRBJ1-1 | few | TRBV5-5 | CASSFGDRGWTEAFF
- | TRBJ1-1 | many | TRBV7-9 | CASSPQGKEAFF
- | TRBJ2-5 | few | TRBV15 | CATSRDLVGLGSQYF
TRBD1 | TRBJ2-2 | - | TRBV7-2 | CASSQQGRELFF
- | TRBJ1-1 | few | TRBV19 | CASSIGSGRTLNTEAFF